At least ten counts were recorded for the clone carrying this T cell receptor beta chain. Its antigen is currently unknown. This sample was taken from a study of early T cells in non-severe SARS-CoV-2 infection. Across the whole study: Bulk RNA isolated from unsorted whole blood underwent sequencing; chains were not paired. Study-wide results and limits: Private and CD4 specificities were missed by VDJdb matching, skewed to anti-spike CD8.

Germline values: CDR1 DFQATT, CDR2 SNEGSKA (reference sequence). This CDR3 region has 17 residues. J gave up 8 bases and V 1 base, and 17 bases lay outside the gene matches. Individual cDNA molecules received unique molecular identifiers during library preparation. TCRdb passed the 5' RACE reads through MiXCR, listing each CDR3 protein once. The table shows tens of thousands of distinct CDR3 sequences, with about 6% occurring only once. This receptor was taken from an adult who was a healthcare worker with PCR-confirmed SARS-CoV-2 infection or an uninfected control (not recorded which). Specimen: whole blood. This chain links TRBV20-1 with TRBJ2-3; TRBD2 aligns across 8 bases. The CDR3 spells CSARGGLAGGPLATQYF. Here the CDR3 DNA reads TGCAGTGCTAGAGGAGGGCTGGCGGGAGGCCCGCTAGCTACGCAGTATTTT.